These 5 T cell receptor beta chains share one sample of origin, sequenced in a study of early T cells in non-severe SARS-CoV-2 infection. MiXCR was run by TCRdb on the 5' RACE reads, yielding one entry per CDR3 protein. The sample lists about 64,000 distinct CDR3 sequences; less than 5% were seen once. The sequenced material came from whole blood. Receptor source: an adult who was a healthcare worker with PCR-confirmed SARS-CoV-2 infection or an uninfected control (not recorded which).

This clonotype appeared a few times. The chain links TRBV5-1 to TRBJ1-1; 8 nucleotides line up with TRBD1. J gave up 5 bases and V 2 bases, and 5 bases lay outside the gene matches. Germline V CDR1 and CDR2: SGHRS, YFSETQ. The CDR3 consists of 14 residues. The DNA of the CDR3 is TGCGCCAGCAGCTTTCAGGGGGCGCGGACTGAAGCTTTCTTT. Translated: CASSFQGARTEAFF. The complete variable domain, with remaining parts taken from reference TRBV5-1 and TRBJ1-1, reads KAGVTQTPRYLIKTRGQQVTLSCSPISGHRSVSWYQQTPGQGLQFLFEYFSETQRNKGNFPGRFSGRQFSNSRSEMNVSTLELGDSALYLCASSFQGARTEAFFGQGTRLTVV.

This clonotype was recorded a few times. The DNA of the CDR3 is TGTGCCAGCAGCTTAGGAGGGGGCGCGAGAGGAACTGAAGCTTTCTTT. Amino acid sequence: CASSLGGGARGTEAFF. The chain joins TRBV7-2 to TRBJ1-1; TRBD1 aligns across 7 bases. With V trimmed by 1 base and J by 5 bases, 10 bases remained unmatched. The CDR3 is 16 amino acids. Germline V gives CDR1 SGHTA, CDR2 FQGNSA.

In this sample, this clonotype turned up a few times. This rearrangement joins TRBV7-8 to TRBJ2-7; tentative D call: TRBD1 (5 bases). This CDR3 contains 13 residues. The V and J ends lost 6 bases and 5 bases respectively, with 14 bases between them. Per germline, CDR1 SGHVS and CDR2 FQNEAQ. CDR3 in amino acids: CASRLRVLDEQYF. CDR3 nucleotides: TGTGCCAGCAGACTCAGGGTGTTGGACGAGCAGTACTTC.

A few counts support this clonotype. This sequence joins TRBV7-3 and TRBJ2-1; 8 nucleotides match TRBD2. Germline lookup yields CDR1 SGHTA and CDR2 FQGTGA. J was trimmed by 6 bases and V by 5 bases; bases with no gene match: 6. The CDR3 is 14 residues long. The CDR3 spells CASSLGGDPNEQFF. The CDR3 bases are TGTGCCAGCAGCCTCGGGGGGGATCCCAATGAGCAGTTCTTC.

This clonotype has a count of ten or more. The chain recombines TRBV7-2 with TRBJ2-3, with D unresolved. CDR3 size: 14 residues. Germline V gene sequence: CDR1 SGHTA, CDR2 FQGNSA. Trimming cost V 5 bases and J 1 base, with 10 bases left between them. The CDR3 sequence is CASSLLSRTDTQYF. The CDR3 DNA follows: TGTGCCAGCAGCCTTCTGTCCCGCACAGATACGCAGTATTTT.